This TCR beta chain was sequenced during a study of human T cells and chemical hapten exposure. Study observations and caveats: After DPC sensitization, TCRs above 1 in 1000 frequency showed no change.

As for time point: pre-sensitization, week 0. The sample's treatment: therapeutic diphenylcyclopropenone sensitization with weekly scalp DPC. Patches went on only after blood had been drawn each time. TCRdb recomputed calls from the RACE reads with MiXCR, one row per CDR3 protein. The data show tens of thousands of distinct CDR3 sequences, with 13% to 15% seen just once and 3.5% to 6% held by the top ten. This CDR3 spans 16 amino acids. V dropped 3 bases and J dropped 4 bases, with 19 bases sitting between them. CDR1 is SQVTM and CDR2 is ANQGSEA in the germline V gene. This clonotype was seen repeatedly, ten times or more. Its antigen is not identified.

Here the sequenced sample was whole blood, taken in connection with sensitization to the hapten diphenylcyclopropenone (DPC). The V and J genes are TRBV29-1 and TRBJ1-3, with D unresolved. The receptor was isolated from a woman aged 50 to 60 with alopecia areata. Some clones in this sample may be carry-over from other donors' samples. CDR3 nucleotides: TGCAGCGTTGAGAGGGCCGTAGGTGGAGCCGGAAACACCATATATTTT. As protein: CSVERAVGGAGNTIYF.